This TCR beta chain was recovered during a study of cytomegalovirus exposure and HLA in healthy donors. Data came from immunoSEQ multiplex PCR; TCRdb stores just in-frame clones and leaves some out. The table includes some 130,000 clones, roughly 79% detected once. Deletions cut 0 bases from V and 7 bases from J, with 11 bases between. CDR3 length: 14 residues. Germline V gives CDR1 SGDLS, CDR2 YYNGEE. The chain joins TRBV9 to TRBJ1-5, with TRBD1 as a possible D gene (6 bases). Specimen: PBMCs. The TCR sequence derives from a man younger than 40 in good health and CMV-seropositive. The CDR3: CASSVDQGRQPQHF. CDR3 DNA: TGTGCCAGCAGCGTAGATCAGGGGAGACAGCCCCAGCATTTT.